This TCR beta chain is from a study of blood T cell repertoires in COVID-19. Study at large: Acute and convalescent COVID-19 samples came from the United States, Italy and Spain.

Authors' processing steps: Amplified reference gene primers provided the basis for estimating nucleated cell counts. Clones were sequenced by immunoSEQ multiplex PCR, and TCRdb holds only the in-frame ones, with some missing. The DNA was the basis for D and trimming; V, J and clone size are from that table. The table lists a few hundred thousand clones, about 86% of them singletons. The length of the CDR3 is 15 residues. Germline lookup yields CDR1 MNHEY and CDR2 SVGAGI. Trimming at V came to 0 bases and at J to 6 bases, leaving 3 bases not matched to a gene. Specimen: peripheral blood. The chain joins TRBV6-5 to TRBJ1-5; 9 nucleotides align to TRBD1. This TCR derives from a young man with active or convalescent COVID-19. The CDR3, as DNA: TGTGCCAGCAGTTACTCCCACAGGGGGCGTCAGCCCCAGCATTTT. Protein: CASSYSHRGRQPQHF.